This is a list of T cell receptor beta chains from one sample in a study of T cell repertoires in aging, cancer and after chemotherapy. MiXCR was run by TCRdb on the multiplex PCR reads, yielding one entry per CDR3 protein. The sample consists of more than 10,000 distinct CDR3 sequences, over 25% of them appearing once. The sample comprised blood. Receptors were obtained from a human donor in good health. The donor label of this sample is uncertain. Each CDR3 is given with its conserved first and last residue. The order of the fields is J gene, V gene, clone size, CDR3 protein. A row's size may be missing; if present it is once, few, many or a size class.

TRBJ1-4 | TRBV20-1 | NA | CSAQGEKLFF
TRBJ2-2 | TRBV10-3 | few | CAISESTQLAGARLFF
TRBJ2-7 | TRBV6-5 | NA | CASTWGGGTYEQYF
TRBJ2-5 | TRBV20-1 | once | CSARGLSGGGQETQYF
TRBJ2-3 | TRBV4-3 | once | CASSQDFGGGPTDTQYF
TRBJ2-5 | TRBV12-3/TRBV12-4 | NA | CASSSEQETQNF
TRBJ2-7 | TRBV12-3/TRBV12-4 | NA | CASSKSGGQQYF
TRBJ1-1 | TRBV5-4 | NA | CASSTGGTEAFF
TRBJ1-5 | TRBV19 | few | CASSIPGGPGGDNQPQHF
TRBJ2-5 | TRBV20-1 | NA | CSARDLGAGGGETQYF
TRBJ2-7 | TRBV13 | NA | CASSITGFSPRDEQYF
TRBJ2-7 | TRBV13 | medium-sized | CASSIWTSGIGEQYF
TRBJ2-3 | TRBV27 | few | CASSLSPSGTTDTQYF
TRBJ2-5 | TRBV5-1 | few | CASSTAGWTQYF
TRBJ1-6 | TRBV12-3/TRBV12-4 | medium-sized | CASSNYKPGQGARSPLHF
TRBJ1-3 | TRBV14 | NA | CASSQDAGVNGNTIYF
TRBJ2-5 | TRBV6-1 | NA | CASSEGVGLAGGAQETQYF
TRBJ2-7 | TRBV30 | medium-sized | CAWSVWQGAREQYF
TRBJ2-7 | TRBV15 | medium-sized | CATSPTAGTGESYEQYF
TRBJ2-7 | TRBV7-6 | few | CASSLAEGLGEQYF
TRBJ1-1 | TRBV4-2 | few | CASSLDMDAGTEAFF
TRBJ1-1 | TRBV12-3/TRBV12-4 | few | CASSLDLRWNTEAFF
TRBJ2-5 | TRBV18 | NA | CASSPPTGTGARGSETQYF
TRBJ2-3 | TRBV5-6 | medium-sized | CASSLAGQGTDTQYF
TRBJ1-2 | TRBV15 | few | CATSRDPPSLPFDGYGYTF
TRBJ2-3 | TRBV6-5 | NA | CASSRQGASGTDTQYF
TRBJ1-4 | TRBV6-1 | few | CAVQGSTNEKLFF
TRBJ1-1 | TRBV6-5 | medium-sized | CASSHEGTEAFF
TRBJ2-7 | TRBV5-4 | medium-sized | CASSTGSYEQYF
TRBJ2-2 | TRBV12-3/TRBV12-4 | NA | CASSSRTSGGNTGELFF
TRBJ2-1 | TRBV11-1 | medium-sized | CASSLSSRLAGAPHRVAEQFF
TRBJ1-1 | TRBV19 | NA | CASKGRGRLNTEAFF
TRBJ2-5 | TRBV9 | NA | CASGGSRDRGGETQYF
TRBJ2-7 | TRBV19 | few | CASSIGGYEQYF
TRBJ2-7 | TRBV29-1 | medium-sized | CSAEDSYEQYF
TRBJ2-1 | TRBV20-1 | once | CSAMGPGTRYNEQFF
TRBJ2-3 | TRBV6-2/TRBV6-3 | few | CASSRREVTDTQYF
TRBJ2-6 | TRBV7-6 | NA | CASSSPQWGDSGANVLTF
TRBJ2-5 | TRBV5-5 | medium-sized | CASSFRTIQETQYF
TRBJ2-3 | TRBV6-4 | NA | CASSVGSGPDTQYF
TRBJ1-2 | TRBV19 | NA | CASSIDRLGWIGYGYTF
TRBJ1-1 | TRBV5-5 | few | CASSPQGPLPRAFF
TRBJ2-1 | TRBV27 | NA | CASRNAGGSYNEQFF
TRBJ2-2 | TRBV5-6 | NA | CASSLPGGDMRGLAGELFF